This TCR beta chain was observed in a study of cytomegalovirus exposure and HLA in healthy donors. Study in general: Of all 400 or so donors who were genotyped, about 84% belonged to the Caucasian-associated ancestry cluster. Study-wide findings and caveats: Information on immune exposure was restricted to one variable (CMV serostatus).

Per germline, CDR1 WSHSY and CDR2 SAAADI. There are 18 residues in the CDR3. Trimming took 6 bases from V and 2 from J, leaving 23 bases between them. The PCR had 60 Vbeta and 13 Jbeta primers. The assay was immunoSEQ multiplex PCR, and TCRdb's table has in-frame clones only and misses some. The table shows around 63,000 clones, with around four fifths occurring only once. This clone was counted between two and nine times. Its antigen is still unknown. This clonotype originated in a man aged 35 to 55 in good health and CMV-seronegative. The rearrangement uses TRBV10-2 and TRBJ2-1; maybe TRBD1 (5 bases). The sample consisted of PBMCs. The CDR3 loop reads CASRFSLDITPAYNEQFF. DNA for the CDR3: TGCGCCAGCAGGTTTAGCTTGGACATAACACCTGCCTACAATGAGCAGTTCTTC.